Each of the 31 T cell receptor beta chains below was sequenced from the same sample in a study of T cells in Graves' hyperthyroidism and ophthalmopathy. Amplification yielded TCR beta CDR3 regions, with RNA transcripts as the source. When the TCR CDR3 underwent first-round RT-PCR, the HTBI primer set was used. TCRdb reprocessed the multiplex PCR reads with MiXCR, giving one entry per CDR3 protein. The sample holds a few hundred thousand distinct CDR3 sequences; 18% are singletons and the top ten take roughly 49%. Sequenced sample: blood. The receptors shown here come from a woman between 45 and 65 years old with Graves' hyperthyroidism.

This chain links TRBV9 with TRBJ2-1; D remains unclear. Deletions cut 0 bases from V and 5 bases from J, with 6 bases between. The CDR3 has 13 amino acids. The germline gives CDR1 SGDLS, CDR2 YYNGEE. In nucleotides, the CDR3 is TGTGCCAGCAGCGTAGGAGTCCACAATGAGCAGTTCTTC. Its protein product is CASSVGVHNEQFF.

Note on this clonotype: Relative to the germline gene, one junction end is altered; a read error may explain this. The chain joins TRBV12-3 or TRBV12-4 to TRBJ2-1; 9 bases agree with TRBD1. CDR3 length: 16 residues. The CDR3 loop reads CAGSLHRDRAFDEQFF. The CDR3 DNA is TGTGCCGGCAGTCTACACCGGGACAGGGCGTTCGATGAGCAGTTCTTC.

This clonotype has a handful of counts. V gene TRBV5-6 combines with J gene TRBJ1-5; D gene uncertain. The V end was cut by 4 bases, the J end by 4 bases, with 15 bases between. CDR1 and CDR2 from the germline V gene are SGHDT and YYEEEE. The CDR3 spans 15 residues. The CDR3 here is CASSDGPSQNQPQHF. In DNA form, the CDR3 reads TGTGCCAGCAGCGACGGGCCTTCTCAAAATCAGCCCCAGCATTTT. The full variable domain, rest sourced from reference TRBV5-6 and TRBJ1-5, is DAGVTQSPTHLIKTRGQQVTLRCSPKSGHDTVSWYQQALGQGPQFIFQYYEEEERQRGNFPDRFSGHQFPNYSSELNVNALLLGDSALYLCASSDGPSQNQPQHFGDGTRLSIL.

There are many counts of this clonotype. Here the CDR3 reads CSAHRGGGAYNEQFF. DNA of the CDR3: TGCAGTGCCCACCGAGGGGGGGGGGCCTACAATGAGCAGTTCTTC. The gene calls are TRBV20-1 and TRBJ2-1; tentative D call: TRBD2 (7 bases). Germline lookup yields CDR1 DFQATT and CDR2 SNEGSKA (reference sequence). V lost 6 bases and J 2 bases, leaving 17 bases between the germline ends. This CDR3 is 15 amino acids long.

This clonotype was detected many times. The V gene is TRBV28, the J gene TRBJ2-7; a weak D match, TRBD2 (6 bases). Deletions cut 2 bases from V and 0 bases from J, with 11 bases between. The CDR3 is 15 residues long. Germline values: CDR1 MDHEN, CDR2 SYDVKM. CDR3 amino acids: CASSLGGVSSYEQYF. CDR3 DNA sequence: TGTGCCAGCAGTTTAGGCGGGGTGAGCTCCTACGAGCAGTACTTC.

This clonotype came up many times. V gene TRBV11-2 combines with J gene TRBJ2-2, with 14 nucleotides matching TRBD2. The length of the CDR3 is 16 residues. Germline V gene sequence: CDR1 SGHAT, CDR2 FQNNGV. Trimming removed 5 bases from V and 6 bases from J; junction bases left unmatched: 5. Here the CDR3 reads CASSPRTSGRSGELFF. CDR3 sequence (DNA): TGTGCCAGCAGCCCCCGGACTAGCGGGAGGTCCGGGGAGCTGTTTTTT. Filled out from reference TRBV11-2 and TRBJ2-2, the complete variable domain reads EAGVAQSPRYKIIEKRQSVAFWCNPISGHATLYWYQQILGQGPKLLIQFQNNGVVDDSQLPKDRFSAERLKGVDSTLKIQPAKLEDSAVYLCASSPRTSGRSGELFFGEGSRLTVL.

The CDR3 region has the DNA TGTGCCAGCAGCCCAGGGACTAGCGGAGATGGAGAGACCCAGTACTTC. The encoded protein is CASSPGTSGDGETQYF. V usage is TRBV7-9 and J usage is TRBJ2-5; 11 nucleotides match TRBD2. Germline CDR1 reads SEHNR; CDR2 reads FQNEAQ (reference sequence). The CDR3 loop spans 16 amino acids. Trimming took 5 bases from V and 4 from J; bases not matched to a gene: 9.

This clonotype has more than one count but fewer than ten. The J gene is TRBJ2-7, the V gene TRBV5-1; perhaps D is TRBD1 or TRBD2 (5 bases each). Trimming shortened V by 4 bases and J by 0 bases, and 17 bases separated the two germline ends. Germline CDR1 is SGHRS and CDR2 is YFSETQ. This CDR3 region has 16 residues. The CDR3 DNA reads TGCGCCAGCAGCACGGGACCGTCCGCCAGCTCCTACGAGCAGTACTTC. Its protein product is CASSTGPSASSYEQYF. Together with reference TRBV5-1 and TRBJ2-7, the CDR3 gives the full variable domain: KAGVTQTPRYLIKTRGQQVTLSCSPISGHRSVSWYQQTPGQGLQFLFEYFSETQRNKGNFPGRFSGRQFSNSRSEMNVSTLELGDSALYLCASSTGPSASSYEQYFGPGTRLTVT.

This clonotype has just a few counts. The V call is TRBV28, the J call TRBJ1-1; TRBD1 might be the D (5 bases). Germline V CDR1 and CDR2: MDHEN, SYDVKM. Trimming cost V 8 bases and J 5 bases, with 21 bases left between them. CDR3 size: 15 residues. The CDR3 DNA reads TGTGCCAGCCTTGACCGGGACTCAGAGGGAACTGAAGCTTTCTTT. Protein: CASLDRDSEGTEAFF.

This clonotype was detected many times. This rearrangement joins TRBV5-1 to TRBJ2-1, with TRBD2 as a possible D gene (6 bases). The ends were cut back, 0 bases at V and 8 bases at J, with 12 bases in the middle. The CDR3 has 14 amino acids. Germline lookup yields CDR1 SGHRS and CDR2 YFSETQ. The CDR3 is CASSLGPGVDEQFF. The DNA for the CDR3 is TGCGCCAGCAGCTTGGGGCCGGGAGTCGATGAGCAGTTCTTC.

This clonotype appeared a few times. The rearrangement links TRBV11-2 to TRBJ2-1; no reliable D call. Germline values: CDR1 SGHAT, CDR2 FQNNGV. This CDR3 region has 14 residues. The V gene lost 6 bases and the J gene lost 8 bases, with 17 bases spanning the gap. The CDR3 DNA reads TGTGCCAGCAGGCAACCAAGGCTAAGGGATGAGCAGTTCTTC. It encodes CASRQPRLRDEQFF.

The rearrangement links TRBV2 to TRBJ2-1; 10 bases fit TRBD2. The trim removed 6 bases at V and 5 bases at J, leaving 10 bases unmatched. The CDR3 is 16 amino acids. Germline V lookup: CDR1 SNHLY, CDR2 FYNNEI. The CDR3 DNA follows: TGTGCCAGCAGCCCAGCGCGGACTAGCGGAGACAATGAGCAGTTCTTC. Translated: CASSPARTSGDNEQFF.

The J gene is TRBJ1-4, the V gene TRBV4-1; D gene unclear. Germline CDR1 MGHRA, CDR2 YSYEKL. Trimming pared 0 bases from V and 7 bases from J, leaving 12 bases between. The CDR3 loop spans 15 amino acids. The CDR3 DNA is TGCGCCAGCAGCCAAGATTGGCGTGGGAGTGAAAAACTGTTTTTT. Protein sequence: CASSQDWRGSEKLFF.

In its sample, this clonotype was seen a few times. This chain uses TRBV10-3 with TRBJ2-1; 10 nucleotides align to TRBD2. CDR3 size: 16 residues. Germline CDR1 reads ENHRY; CDR2 reads SYGVKD. The ends lost 6 bases at V and 0 bases at J; junction bases unmatched: 5. The CDR3 loop is CAIRGTSVSSYNEQFF. The CDR3 DNA reads TGTGCCATCAGAGGGACTAGCGTGAGCTCCTACAATGAGCAGTTCTTC.

The chain uses TRBV29-1 and TRBJ2-7; weak D call: TRBD2 (6 bases). The length of the CDR3 is 12 residues. Germline CDR1 is SQVTM and CDR2 is ANQGSEA. Trimming took 6 bases from V and 9 from J, leaving 18 bases between them. CDR3 protein: CSVRDSSEGQYV. The CDR3 DNA sequence: TGCAGCGTCCGGGACTCCTCGGAAGGGCAGTACGTC.

The chain couples TRBV2 to TRBJ1-2; D unclear. Germline lookup yields CDR1 SNHLY and CDR2 FYNNEI. V was pared by 1 base and J by 4 bases, with 10 bases between. The CDR3 runs to 14 residues. The CDR3 reads CASSEVVVGYGYTF. For the CDR3, the DNA is TGTGCCAGCAGTGAAGTGGTAGTCGGCTATGGCTACACCTTC.

There are a few counts of this clonotype. The chain uses TRBV7-9 and TRBJ1-5, with no clear D. The V gene's germline CDR1 is SEHNR and CDR2 FQNEAQ (reference sequence). This CDR3 contains 13 residues. Trimming stripped 1 base from V and 9 bases from J, with 10 bases between. CDR3 DNA sequence: TGTGCCAGCAGCTTAGAAGAGGAAAGGCCCCAGCATTTT. Its translation is CASSLEEERPQHF.

This clonotype was recorded many times. J is TRBJ1-1 and V is TRBV7-8; D not resolved. V was clipped by 4 bases and J by 3 bases, with 12 bases between them. Germline V lookup: CDR1 SGHVS, CDR2 FQNEAQ. CDR3 length: 14 amino acids. CDR3 DNA sequence: TGTGCCAGCAGCTCATACACCCCAGACACTGAAGCTTTCTTT. This gives the protein CASSSYTPDTEAFF.

This clonotype showed up just a few times. V gene TRBV4-1 combines with J gene TRBJ2-3, with TRBD2 matching over 7 bases. The germline V gene has CDR1 MGHRA and CDR2 YSYEKL. V was pared by 5 bases and J by 4 bases, with 6 bases of the junction left unmatched. This CDR3 comprises 14 residues. The CDR3 protein is CASSRSGGPDTQYF. In DNA form, the CDR3 reads TGCGCCAGCAGCAGGTCGGGAGGCCCAGATACGCAGTATTTT.

This clonotype was counted between two and nine times. This rearrangement joins TRBV5-1 to TRBJ1-6; D is possibly TRBD1 (5 bases). The V end lost 6 bases, the J end lost 14 bases, and 18 bases lay between the germline ends. Germline CDR1 reads SGHRS; CDR2 reads YFSETQ. CDR3 size: 13 residues. The CDR3 DNA follows: TGCGCCAGCAAGCAAGGGCCGCGAGGGGCCCTCCACTTT. Translated, it gives CASKQGPRGALHF.

In its sample, this clonotype was seen a few times. The V gene is TRBV7-2, the J gene TRBJ1-6, with TRBD1 matching 11 bases. V was pared by 4 bases and J by 7 bases, with 3 bases of the junction left unmatched. The CDR3 is made up of 15 amino acids. Germline CDR1 is SGHTA and CDR2 is FQGNSA. DNA of the CDR3: TGTGCCAGCAGCTGGAGGGACAGGGGGAATTCACCCCTCCACTTT. Its translation: CASSWRDRGNSPLHF. Supplemented by reference TRBV7-2 and TRBJ1-6, the full variable domain reads GAGVSQSPSNKVTEKGKDVELRCDPISGHTALYWYRQSLGQGLEFLIYFQGNSAPDKSGLPSDRFSAERTGGSVSTLTIQRTQQEDSAVYLCASSWRDRGNSPLHFGNGTRLTVT.

The table lists this clonotype with a few counts. The genes are TRBV15 and TRBJ2-7; TRBD2 might be the D (5 bases). The germline V and J ends were trimmed by 3 bases and 4 bases, with 13 bases remaining between them. Germline CDR1 reads LNHNV; CDR2 reads YYDKDF (reference sequence). CDR3 length: 14 residues. The DNA for the CDR3 is TGTGCCACCAGCAGTCAAGCGAGACTATACGAGCAGTACTTC. This encodes CATSSQARLYEQYF.

The chain combines TRBV6-1 with TRBJ2-1, with 7 bases that match TRBD1. Germline V lookup: CDR1 MNHNS, CDR2 SASEGT. With 7 bases clipped from V and 3 bases from J, the junction kept 6 bases outside the gene matches. The length of the CDR3 is 14 residues. This CDR3 is CASTAGTDYNEQFF. The CDR3 coding sequence is TGTGCCAGCACCGCCGGGACAGACTACAATGAGCAGTTCTTC.

The J gene is TRBJ1-2, the V gene TRBV12-3 or TRBV12-4; 8 bases align to TRBD1. With V trimmed by 7 bases and J by 5 bases, 18 bases remained unmatched. This CDR3 is built from 17 residues. CDR3 residues: CASTRAGFQGARYGYTF. The CDR3 DNA is TGTGCCAGCACCCGCGCCGGATTTCAGGGGGCAAGATATGGCTACACCTTC.

This clonotype showed up just a few times. The chain couples TRBV10-3 to TRBJ1-2; 7 nucleotides match TRBD1. The V and J ends lost 5 bases and 6 bases, in that order; junction bases with no gene match: 6. The CDR3 spans 13 residues. Germline V gene sequence: CDR1 ENHRY, CDR2 SYGVKD. The CDR3 DNA sequence: TGTGCCATCAGTAGGGAGGGGGCGAATGGCTACACCTTC. Translation gives CAISREGANGYTF.

This clonotype has only one observation. The CDR3 coding sequence is TGTGCCAGTAGTATCAGGGCCTTGAGCACAGATACGCAGTATTTT. Protein sequence: CASSIRALSTDTQYF. The chain is built from TRBV19 and TRBJ2-3; a weak D match, TRBD1 (5 bases). Germline-derived CDR1 and CDR2 are LNHDA and SQIVND (reference sequence). V lost 3 bases and J 0 bases, leaving 10 bases between the germline ends. This CDR3 is built from 15 residues.

This clonotype was seen at least ten times. The gene calls are TRBV28 and TRBJ2-5; 9 bases are a match to TRBD1. The CDR3 covers 15 residues. The germline V gene has CDR1 MDHEN and CDR2 SYDVKM. The V gene end was trimmed by 5 bases and the J gene end by 4 bases; junction bases not matched to a gene: 8. The CDR3 reads CASSTSTGGAETQYF. CDR3 nucleotides: TGTGCCAGCAGTACGAGTACAGGGGGCGCAGAGACCCAGTACTTC.

This clonotype was detected ten times or more. This chain uses TRBV27 with TRBJ2-3, with 15 bases aligning to TRBD2. Unmatched junction bases numbered 8, after V lost 5 bases and J lost 2 bases. The length of the CDR3 is 18 residues. Germline V gene data show CDR1 as MNHEY and CDR2 as SMNVEV (reference sequence). The CDR3 bases are TGTGCCAGCAGTAGGCGGACTAGCGGGGGGGCAATCACAGATACGCAGTATTTT. Its protein is CASSRRTSGGAITDTQYF.

V gene TRBV20-1 combines with J gene TRBJ2-3; no clear D gene. The CDR3 has 12 amino acids. The ends were cut back, 4 bases at V and 2 bases at J, with 7 bases in the middle. Germline V gene lookup returns CDR1 DFQATT and CDR2 SNEGSKA (reference sequence). CDR3 amino acids: CSAIRYTDTQYF. As DNA, the CDR3 is TGCAGTGCTATTCGCTACACAGATACGCAGTATTTT.

This clonotype came up a few times. The chain has TRBV29-1 and TRBJ1-2, with a tentative D call TRBD1 (6 bases). Germline lookup yields CDR1 SQVTM and CDR2 ANQGSEA. Trimming cost V 5 bases and J 8 bases, with 12 bases left between them. The CDR3 sequence is 11 residues long. The CDR3 DNA reads as TGCAGCGTTTCGGACAGTTTCGGCTACACCTTC. It is translated as CSVSDSFGYTF.

In this sample, this clonotype turned up many times. This chain uses TRBV3-1 with TRBJ1-3, with D uncertain. Looked up from germline, CDR1 is LGHDT and CDR2 is YNNKEL (reference sequence). The CDR3 extends over 13 amino acids. Trimming shortened V by 0 bases and J by 1 base, and 1 base separated the two germline ends. The CDR3 region is CASSQDSGNTIYF. The CDR3 DNA reads as TGTGCCAGCAGCCAAGATTCTGGAAACACCATATATTTT.